This T cell receptor beta chain originates from a study of cytomegalovirus exposure and HLA in healthy donors. V dropped 1 base and J dropped 2 bases, with 12 bases sitting between them. The CDR3 loop spans 16 amino acids. Germline-derived CDR1 and CDR2 are MNHNS and SASEGT. PCR was performed using 60 Vbeta and 13 Jbeta primers. Produced via immunoSEQ multiplex PCR; TCRdb's table is partial and in-frame only. The repertoire holds about 110,000 clones, with 65% to 75% as singletons. The sequence was collected from a man younger than 45 in good health and CMV-seropositive. J is TRBJ2-1 and V is TRBV6-1; D unclear. The sample comprised PBMCs. As DNA, the CDR3 is TGTGCCAGCAGTGAAGTGAACTACGTACCCTACAATGAGCAGTTCTTC. Residues: CASSEVNYVPYNEQFF.